The clone carrying this TCR beta chain was counted a few times. This CDR3 comprises 12 residues. Germline loops: CDR1 MNHEY, CDR2 SVGAGI. V was clipped by 6 bases and J by 2 bases, with 4 bases between them. The record originates from a study of blood T cell repertoires in COVID-19. Study-level background: The United States, Italy and Spain supplied acute and convalescent COVID-19 samples. In each case, the material was cDNA or gDNA derived from T cells, B-cell-depleted T cells, or PBMCs.

Per the original methods: From reference gene primer amplification, estimates of nucleated cell counts were derived. Clones were read by immunoSEQ multiplex PCR, and TCRdb kept only the in-frame ones, dropping some. V, J and clone size reflect that table, while D and trimming were determined from the DNA. The sample includes approximately 250,000 clones, about nine tenths seen only once; the top ten take approximately 9%. The chain couples TRBV6-5 to TRBJ2-2; D unclear. The sequencing input was peripheral blood. This sequence originates from a man aged 40-49 years with active or convalescent COVID-19. The CDR3 loop reads CASSLNTGELFF. In DNA form, the CDR3 reads TGTGCCAGCAGCCTAAACACCGGGGAGCTGTTTTTT.